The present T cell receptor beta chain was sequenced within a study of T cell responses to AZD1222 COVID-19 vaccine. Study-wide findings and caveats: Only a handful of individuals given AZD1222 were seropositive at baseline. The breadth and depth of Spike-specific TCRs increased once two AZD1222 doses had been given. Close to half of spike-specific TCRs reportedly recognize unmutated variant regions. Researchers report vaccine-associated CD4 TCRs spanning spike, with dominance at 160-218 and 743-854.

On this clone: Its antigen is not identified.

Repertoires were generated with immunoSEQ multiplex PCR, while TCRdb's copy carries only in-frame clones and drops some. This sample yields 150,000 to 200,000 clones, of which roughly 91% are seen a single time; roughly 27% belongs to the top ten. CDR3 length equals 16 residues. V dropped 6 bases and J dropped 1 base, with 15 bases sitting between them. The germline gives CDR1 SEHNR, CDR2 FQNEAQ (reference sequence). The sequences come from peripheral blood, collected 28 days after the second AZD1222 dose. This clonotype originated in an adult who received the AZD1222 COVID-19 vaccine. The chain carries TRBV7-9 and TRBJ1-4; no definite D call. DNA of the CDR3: TGTGCCAGCAGACAAGGGAAGGGAGGAACTAATGAAAAACTGTTTTTT. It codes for CASRQGKGGTNEKLFF.